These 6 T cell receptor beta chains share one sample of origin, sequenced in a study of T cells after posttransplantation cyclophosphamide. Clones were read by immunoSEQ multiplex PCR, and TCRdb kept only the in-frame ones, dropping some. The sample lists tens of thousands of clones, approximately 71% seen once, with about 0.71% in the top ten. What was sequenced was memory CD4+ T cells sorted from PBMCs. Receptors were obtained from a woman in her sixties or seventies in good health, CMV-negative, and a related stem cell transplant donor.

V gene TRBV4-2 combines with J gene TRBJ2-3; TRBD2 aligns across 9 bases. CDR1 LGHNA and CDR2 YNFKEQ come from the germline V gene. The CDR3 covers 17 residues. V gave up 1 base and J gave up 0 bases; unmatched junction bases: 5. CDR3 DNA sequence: TGTGCCAGCAGCCAAGTTTCTAGCGGGGTGAGCACAGATACGCAGTATTTT. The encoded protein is CASSQVSSGVSTDTQYF.

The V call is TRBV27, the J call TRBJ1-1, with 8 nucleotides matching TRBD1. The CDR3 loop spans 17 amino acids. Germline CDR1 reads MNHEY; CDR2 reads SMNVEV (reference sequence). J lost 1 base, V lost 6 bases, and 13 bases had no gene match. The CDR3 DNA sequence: TGTGCCAGCAGCCCAGAACCACAGGGGGGGAGGAACACTGAAGCTTTCTTT. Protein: CASSPEPQGGRNTEAFF.

CDR3 protein: CASKGQAYEQYF. In DNA form, the CDR3 reads TGTGCCAGCAAAGGACAGGCCTACGAGCAGTACTTC. J is TRBJ2-7 and V is TRBV28; 7 bases fit TRBD1. The germline gives CDR1 MDHEN, CDR2 SYDVKM. Unmatched junction bases numbered 2, after V lost 7 bases and J lost 2 bases. CDR3 length: 12 residues.

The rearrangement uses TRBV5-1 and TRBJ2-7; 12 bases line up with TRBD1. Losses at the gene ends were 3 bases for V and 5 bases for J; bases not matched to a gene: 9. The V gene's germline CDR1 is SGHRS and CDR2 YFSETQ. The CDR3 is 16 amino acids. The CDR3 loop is CASSSEGQGALNEQYF. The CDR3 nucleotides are TGCGCCAGCAGCTCCGAGGGACAGGGGGCGCTCAACGAGCAGTACTTC.

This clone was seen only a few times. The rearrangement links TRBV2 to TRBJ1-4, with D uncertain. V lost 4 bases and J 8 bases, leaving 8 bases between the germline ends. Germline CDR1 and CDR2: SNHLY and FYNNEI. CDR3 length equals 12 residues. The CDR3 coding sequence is TGTGCCAGCAGTGCCGGAGGGGAAAAACTGTTTTTT. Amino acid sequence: CASSAGGEKLFF.

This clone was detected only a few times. The CDR3: CASSLSSQGSYEQYF. CDR3 coding DNA: TGTGCCAGCAGTTTATCAAGTCAGGGGTCCTACGAGCAGTACTTC. This chain links TRBV27 with TRBJ2-7, with D possibly TRBD1 on 6 matching bases. V lost 0 bases and J lost 1, with 10 bases in between. Germline assignment: CDR1 MNHEY and CDR2 SMNVEV (reference sequence). CDR3 length equals 15 residues.